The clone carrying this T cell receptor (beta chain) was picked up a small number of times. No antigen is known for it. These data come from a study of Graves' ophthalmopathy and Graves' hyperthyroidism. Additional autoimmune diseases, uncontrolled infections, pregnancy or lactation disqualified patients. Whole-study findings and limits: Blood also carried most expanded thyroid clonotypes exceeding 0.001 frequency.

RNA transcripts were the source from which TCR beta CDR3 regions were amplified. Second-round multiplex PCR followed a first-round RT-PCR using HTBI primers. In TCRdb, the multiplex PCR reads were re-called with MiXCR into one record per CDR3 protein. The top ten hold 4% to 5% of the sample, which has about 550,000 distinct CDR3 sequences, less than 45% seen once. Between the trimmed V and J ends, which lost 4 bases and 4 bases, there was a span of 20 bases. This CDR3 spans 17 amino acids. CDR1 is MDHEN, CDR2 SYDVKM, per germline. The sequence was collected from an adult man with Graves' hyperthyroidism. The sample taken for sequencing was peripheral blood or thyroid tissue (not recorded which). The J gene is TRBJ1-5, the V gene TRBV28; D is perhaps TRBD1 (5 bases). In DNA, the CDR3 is TGTGCCAGCAGTTCTCCGAACCTCGGACACTTGAATCAGCCCCAGCATTTT. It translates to CASSSPNLGHLNQPQHF.